The next 24 T cell receptor beta chains were all read from a single sample in a study of CD8+ T cells in alopecia areata. The treatment here: oral pan-JAK inhibitor, 5-10 mg twice daily. Extraction of RNA preceded its reverse transcription into cDNA, which served as the sequencing template. TCRdb keeps only in-frame clones here, not all; method: immunoSEQ multiplex PCR. The sample includes 150,000 to 200,000 clones, 50% to 70% of them seen just once. The sequences come from CD4+ T cells sorted from blood, collected at week 49, from a patient treated with tofacitinib. Receptors were obtained from a human donor with alopecia areata.

V usage is TRBV5-1 and J usage is TRBJ2-7, with 8 bases that match TRBD2. The ends lost 4 bases at V and 5 bases at J; junction bases unmatched: 8. Germline lookup yields CDR1 SGHRS and CDR2 YFSETQ. The CDR3 is 14 amino acids. The CDR3 sequence: CASSPGGLANEQYF. CDR3 nucleotide sequence: TGCGCCAGCAGCCCGGGGGGGCTAGCGAACGAGCAGTACTTC.

The gene calls are TRBV5-6 and TRBJ1-2; D gene ambiguous. V was shortened by 4 bases and J by 8 bases, with 18 bases between the two germline ends. The CDR3 loop spans 14 amino acids. The germline gives CDR1 SGHDT, CDR2 YYEEEE. CDR3 protein: CASSLGRRDYGYTF. The CDR3 DNA is TGTGCCAGCAGCCTCGGGCGGAGGGATTACGGCTACACCTTC.

A few counts support this clone. The chain joins TRBV30 to TRBJ2-2; 9 bases agree with TRBD1. From germline, CDR1 is GTSNPN and CDR2 SVGIG (reference sequence). The CDR3 spans 15 residues. Unmatched junction bases numbered 5, after V lost 0 bases and J lost 6 bases. DNA for the CDR3: TGTGCCTGGAGTGTTAGTAGGACAGGGGCCGGGGAGCTGTTTTTT. Protein: CAWSVSRTGAGELFF.

CDR3 residues: CAATGAGGYEQYF. CDR3 nucleotide sequence: TGTGCCGCAACCGGGGCAGGGGGCTACGAGCAGTACTTC. The chain is built from TRBV30 and TRBJ2-7; 7 bases are shared with TRBD1. The V gene end was trimmed by 8 bases and the J gene end by 3 bases; junction bases not matched to a gene: 10. CDR3 length: 13 amino acids. Germline V gives CDR1 GTSNPN, CDR2 SVGIG (reference sequence).

The V gene is TRBV4-1, the J gene TRBJ2-1; possible D gene TRBD2, 6 bases. The CDR3 has 16 amino acids. Trimming left V 4 bases short and J 4 bases short, with 17 bases between. Germline values: CDR1 MGHRA, CDR2 YSYEKL. The CDR3 DNA sequence: TGCGCCAGCAGCCTTACCCGGGACTTAGGGTACAATGAGCAGTTCTTC. As protein: CASSLTRDLGYNEQFF.

The chain couples TRBV5-1 to TRBJ2-7, with a weak D call TRBD1 (6 bases). The length of the CDR3 is 15 residues. The ends were cut back, 1 base at V and 5 bases at J, with 16 bases in the middle. Per germline, CDR1 SGHRS and CDR2 YFSETQ. In nucleotides, the CDR3 is TGCGCCAGCAGCTTGTACGCCAGGGGTAGTGACGAGCAGTACTTC. This translates into CASSLYARGSDEQYF.

The rearrangement joins TRBV9 to TRBJ2-6, with D uncertain. CDR3 size: 15 residues. Looked up from germline, CDR1 is SGDLS and CDR2 is YYNGEE. The ends were cut back, 4 bases at V and 2 bases at J, with 10 bases in the middle. The CDR3 DNA is TGTGCCAGCAGCAGCCTCCCGGCTGGGGCCAACGTCCTGACTTTC. It is translated as CASSSLPAGANVLTF.

This clone came up a few times. The rearrangement uses TRBV5-5 and TRBJ2-3, with 10 bases fitting TRBD1. V trimming: 4 bases; J trimming: 4 bases; junction bases outside the gene matches: 3. The CDR3 sequence is 14 residues long. Germline V CDR1 and CDR2: SGHKS, YYEKEE (reference sequence). The CDR3, as DNA: TGTGCCAGCAGCCGACAGGGGGCGGCAGATACGCAGTATTTT. It encodes CASSRQGAADTQYF.

The sample holds many counts of this clone. CDR3 in amino acids: CASSPGGSGGNEQFF. CDR3 coding DNA: TGTGCCAGCAGCCCAGGGGGTAGCGGGGGCAATGAGCAGTTCTTC. The rearrangement links TRBV7-2 to TRBJ2-1; 9 bases match TRBD2. The V and J ends lost 5 bases and 6 bases, in that order; junction bases with no gene match: 8. The germline gives CDR1 SGHTA, CDR2 FQGNSA. This CDR3 has 15 amino acids.

This clone was seen a single time. J is TRBJ1-2 and V is TRBV10-3; TRBD1 matches 7 bases. V lost 8 bases and J lost 2; bases outside the gene matches: 5. The CDR3 runs to 13 residues. CDR1 is ENHRY and CDR2 is SYGVKD in the germline V gene. The CDR3 here is CAIGEGQNYGYTF. The CDR3 DNA follows: TGTGCCATCGGGGAGGGACAGAACTATGGCTACACCTTC.

V gene TRBV10-3 combines with J gene TRBJ2-3; D ambiguous. CDR1 is ENHRY, CDR2 SYGVKD, per germline. Trimming removed 5 bases at V and 0 bases at J, with 9 bases between. The CDR3 sequence is 14 residues long. The CDR3 protein is CAISRPTSTDTQYF. The CDR3 nucleotides read TGTGCCATCAGTAGACCCACTAGCACAGATACGCAGTATTTT.

V and J are TRBV30 and TRBJ1-2, with D uncertain. V lost 5 bases, J lost 7 bases, and 11 bases lay in between. The CDR3 is 11 residues long. Germline V gives CDR1 GTSNPN, CDR2 SVGIG (reference sequence). The CDR3 sequence is CAWGFLSGYTF. The CDR3 nucleotides are TGTGCCTGGGGGTTCCTGAGTGGCTACACCTTC.

Turning to this clone: A read error is possible here, since a much larger clone lies one base away. The chain recombines TRBV7-8 with TRBJ2-5, with 11 positions matching TRBD1. Germline V gene lookup returns CDR1 SGHVS and CDR2 FQNEAQ. The trim removed 5 bases at V and 4 bases at J, leaving 6 bases unmatched. The length of the CDR3 is 15 residues. The CDR3 DNA reads TGTGCCAGCAGCCCCGGACAGGGGGCCCGAGAGACCCAGTACTTC. Protein: CASSPGQGARETQYF.

This chain uses TRBV5-6 with TRBJ2-5; no definite D call. This CDR3 has 15 residues. Germline lookup yields CDR1 SGHDT and CDR2 YYEEEE. V lost 6 bases, J lost 1 base, and 16 bases lay in between. The CDR3 nucleotides are TGTGCCAGCACCCGGTTGGAACTCCGCCAAGAGACCCAGTACTTC. Its translation is CASTRLELRQETQYF.

This chain joins TRBV29-1 and TRBJ1-2; 8 positions match TRBD1. CDR1 and CDR2 (germline): SQVTM, ANQGSEA. J gave up 5 bases and V 4 bases, and 3 bases lay outside the gene matches. This CDR3 is built from 12 residues. CDR3 amino acids: CSVVTGEYGYTF. In DNA form, the CDR3 reads TGCAGCGTTGTGACAGGGGAATATGGCTACACCTTC.

The chain has TRBV30 and TRBJ1-1; D gene unclear. CDR1 is GTSNPN and CDR2 is SVGIG in the germline V gene (reference sequence). V was shortened by 2 bases and J by 5 bases, with 6 bases between the two germline ends. This CDR3 contains 11 residues. The CDR3 loop is CAWSLDTEAFF. The CDR3 DNA reads as TGTGCCTGGAGTCTAGATACTGAAGCTTTCTTT. Using reference TRBV30 and TRBJ1-1 for the parts outside the CDR3, the full variable domain is SQTIHQWPATLVQPVGSPLSLECTVEGTSNPNLYWYRQAAGRGLQLLFYSVGIGQISSEVPQNLSASRPQDRQFILSSKKLLLSDSGFYLCAWSLDTEAFFGQGTRLTVV.

The rearrangement joins TRBV7-2 to TRBJ1-6; 9 nucleotides agree with TRBD1. The CDR3 is made up of 14 amino acids. J gave up 9 bases and V 2 bases, and 2 bases lay outside the gene matches. CDR1 is SGHTA, CDR2 FQGNSA, per germline. The CDR3 reads CASSLKDRGSPLHF. The DNA of the CDR3 is TGTGCCAGCAGCTTAAAGGACAGGGGTTCACCCCTCCACTTT.

The count of this clone is one. The chain has TRBV5-1 and TRBJ2-3, with a weak D call TRBD2 (5 bases). Trimming cost V 4 bases and J 1 base, with 13 bases left between them. The CDR3 consists of 15 residues. Per germline, CDR1 SGHRS and CDR2 YFSETQ. This CDR3 is CASSTKGSGTDTQYF. The CDR3 DNA sequence: TGCGCCAGCAGCACAAAAGGGAGTGGCACAGATACGCAGTATTTT.

The chain has TRBV25-1 and TRBJ1-4; no firm D call. V lost 2 bases and J lost 0, with 10 bases in between. CDR3 length: 16 residues. In germline, CDR1 is MGHDK, CDR2 SYGVNS. The CDR3 loop is CASSEKYDATNEKLFF. The DNA for the CDR3 is TGTGCCAGCAGTGAAAAATACGATGCAACTAATGAAAAACTGTTTTTT.

The genes are TRBV30 and TRBJ1-2; D uncertain. The germline CDR1 and CDR2 sequences are GTSNPN and SVGIG (reference sequence). The CDR3 is made up of 11 amino acids. Trimming took 8 bases from V and 2 from J, leaving 9 bases between them. The CDR3 nucleotides read TGTGCCCGAAGAGTAAACTATGGCTACACCTTC. This translates into CARRVNYGYTF.

V gene TRBV29-1 combines with J gene TRBJ2-3, with no clear D. This CDR3 has 13 amino acids. The germline V gene has CDR1 SQVTM and CDR2 ANQGSEA. V lost 7 bases and J lost 5, with 16 bases in between. In nucleotides, the CDR3 is TGCAGCGCCGGTGGCCACCTGGGAGATACGCAGTATTTT. Translated: CSAGGHLGDTQYF.

This clone appeared a single time. The chain links TRBV5-1 to TRBJ2-7; D uncertain. V lost 1 base and J lost 3, with 8 bases in between. CDR1 is SGHRS and CDR2 is YFSETQ in the germline V gene. The CDR3 covers 13 residues. CDR3 in amino acids: CASSLPDGYEQYF. The CDR3 DNA is TGCGCCAGCAGCTTGCCGGACGGCTACGAGCAGTACTTC.

V is TRBV30 and J is TRBJ1-4; D perhaps matches TRBD1 (6 bases). Germline CDR1 GTSNPN, CDR2 SVGIG (reference sequence). Trimming left V 3 bases short and J 9 bases short, with 20 bases between. This CDR3 contains 15 residues. The CDR3 DNA reads TGTGCCTGGAGCCCACACGACAGGACGGACCAAAAACTGTTTTTT. Amino acid sequence: CAWSPHDRTDQKLFF.

Here the CDR3 reads CASGQQGGPQHF. CDR3 in DNA: TGTGCCAGCGGCCAACAGGGTGGCCCCCAGCATTTT. The genes are TRBV6-5 and TRBJ1-5; TRBD1 is a possible D gene (6 bases). The germline V gene has CDR1 MNHEY and CDR2 SVGAGI. The CDR3 has 12 residues. V lost 8 bases and J 10 bases, leaving 15 bases between the germline ends.